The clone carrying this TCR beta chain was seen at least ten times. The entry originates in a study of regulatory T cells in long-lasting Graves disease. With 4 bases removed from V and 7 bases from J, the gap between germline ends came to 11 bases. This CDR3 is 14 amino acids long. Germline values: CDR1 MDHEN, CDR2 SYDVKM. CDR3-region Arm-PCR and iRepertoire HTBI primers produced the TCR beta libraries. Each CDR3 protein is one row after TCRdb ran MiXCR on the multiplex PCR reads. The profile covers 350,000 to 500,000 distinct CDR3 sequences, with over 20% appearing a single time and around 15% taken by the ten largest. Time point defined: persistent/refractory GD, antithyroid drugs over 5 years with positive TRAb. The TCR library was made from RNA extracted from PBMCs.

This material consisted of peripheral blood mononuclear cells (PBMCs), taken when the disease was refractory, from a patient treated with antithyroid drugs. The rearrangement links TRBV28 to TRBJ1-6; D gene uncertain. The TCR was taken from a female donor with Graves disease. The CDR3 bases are TGTGCCAGCAGTTCTTGGGTCCGGAATTCACCCCTCCACTTT. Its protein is CASSSWVRNSPLHF.